This T cell receptor beta chain was identified during a study of cytomegalovirus exposure and HLA in healthy donors. Study summary: An early data release held some 85 million unique TCRs from HLA-typed donors.

The PCR was carried out with 60 Vbeta primers and 13 Jbeta primers. Assay used: immunoSEQ multiplex PCR; TCRdb lists only in-frame clones, some missing. The profile shows approximately 32,000 clones, more than 65% of them singletons. The donors were healthy bone marrow donors. Concerning this clone itself: Its antigen is undetermined.

Study results and limitations: Researchers counted 150 to 200 TCR beta chains as cytomegalovirus-associated. The presence/absence work took it that sequencing depth was about the same across donors.

CDR1 SGHNT and CDR2 YYREEE come from the germline V gene (reference sequence). After removal of 3 bases from V and 0 bases from J, the junction contained 7 bases not matched to a gene. The CDR3 consists of 16 residues. Sequenced sample: PBMCs. The source is a woman under 30 in good health and CMV-seronegative. This rearrangement joins TRBV5-4 to TRBJ2-3, with 7 bases aligning to TRBD1. DNA for the CDR3: TGTGCCAGCAGCTGGGAGCAGGGACAGAGCACAGATACGCAGTATTTT. Amino acid sequence: CASSWEQGQSTDTQYF.